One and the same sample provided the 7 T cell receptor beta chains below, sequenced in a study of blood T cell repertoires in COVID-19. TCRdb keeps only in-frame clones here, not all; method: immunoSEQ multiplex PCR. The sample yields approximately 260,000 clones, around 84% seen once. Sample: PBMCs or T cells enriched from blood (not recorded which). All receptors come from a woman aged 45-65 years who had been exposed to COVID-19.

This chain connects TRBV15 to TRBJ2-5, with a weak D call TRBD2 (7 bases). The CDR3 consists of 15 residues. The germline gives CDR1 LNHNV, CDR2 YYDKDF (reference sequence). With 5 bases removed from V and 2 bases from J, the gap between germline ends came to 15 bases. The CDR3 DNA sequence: TGTGCCACCAGCTATGGGGGGGGCCGACAAGAGACCCAGTACTTC. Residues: CATSYGGGRQETQYF.

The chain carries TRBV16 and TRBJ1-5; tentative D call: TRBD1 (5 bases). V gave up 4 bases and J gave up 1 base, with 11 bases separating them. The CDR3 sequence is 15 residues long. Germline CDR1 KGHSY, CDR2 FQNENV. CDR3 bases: TGTGCCAGCAGCCCGGGGACTTTAAGCAATCAGCCCCAGCATTTT. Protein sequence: CASSPGTLSNQPQHF.

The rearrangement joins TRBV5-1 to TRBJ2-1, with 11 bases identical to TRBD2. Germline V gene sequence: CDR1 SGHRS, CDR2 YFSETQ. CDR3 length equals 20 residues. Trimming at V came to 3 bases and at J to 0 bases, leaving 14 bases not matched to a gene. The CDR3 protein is CASSSFLAGGNPSSYNEQFF. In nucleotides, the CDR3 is TGCGCCAGCAGCTCGTTCCTAGCGGGGGGCAATCCAAGCTCCTACAATGAGCAGTTCTTC. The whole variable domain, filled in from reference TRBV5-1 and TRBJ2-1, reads KAGVTQTPRYLIKTRGQQVTLSCSPISGHRSVSWYQQTPGQGLQFLFEYFSETQRNKGNFPGRFSGRQFSNSRSEMNVSTLELGDSALYLCASSSFLAGGNPSSYNEQFFGPGTRLTVL.

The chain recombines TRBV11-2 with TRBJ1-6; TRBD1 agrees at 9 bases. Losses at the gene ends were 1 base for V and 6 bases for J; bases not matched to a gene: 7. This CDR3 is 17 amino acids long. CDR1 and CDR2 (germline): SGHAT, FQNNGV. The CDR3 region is CASSLVLQTGGNSPLHF. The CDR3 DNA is TGTGCCAGCAGCTTAGTACTTCAGACAGGGGGTAATTCACCCCTCCACTTT.

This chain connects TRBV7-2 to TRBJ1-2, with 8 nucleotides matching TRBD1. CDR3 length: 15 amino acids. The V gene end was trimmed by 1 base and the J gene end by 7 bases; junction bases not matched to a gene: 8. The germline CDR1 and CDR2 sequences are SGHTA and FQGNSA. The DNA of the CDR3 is TGTGCCAGCAGCTTAGTCCGGGACAGGTCGGGTGGCTACACCTTC. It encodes CASSLVRDRSGGYTF.

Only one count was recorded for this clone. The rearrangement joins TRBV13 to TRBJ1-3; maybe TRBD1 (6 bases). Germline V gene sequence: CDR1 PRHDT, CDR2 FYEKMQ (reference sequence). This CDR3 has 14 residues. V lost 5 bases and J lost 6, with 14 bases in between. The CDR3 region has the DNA TGTGCCAGCAGCCGGGGACACCATCTAAACACCATATATTTT. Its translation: CASSRGHHLNTIYF.

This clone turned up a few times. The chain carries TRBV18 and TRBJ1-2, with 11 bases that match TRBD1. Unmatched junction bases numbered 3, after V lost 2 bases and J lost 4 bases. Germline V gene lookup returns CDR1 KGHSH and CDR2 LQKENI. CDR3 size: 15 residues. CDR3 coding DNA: TGTGCCAGCTCACCAACAGGGACAGGGGGCTATGGCTACACCTTC. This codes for CASSPTGTGGYGYTF.